Listed below are T cell receptor beta chains from one sample, sequenced in a study of CD8 T cells in cerebrospinal fluid in Alzheimer's disease. TCRdb reworked the 10x single-cell sequencing reads into one entry per CDR3 protein, no DNA. The listing records more than 1,500 distinct CDR3 sequences. Sequenced material: cerebrospinal fluid. The receptors were sampled from a human donor with mild cognitive impairment. CDR3s include the opening cysteine and the closing phenylalanine or tryptophan. Clone size appears in some rows only: once, few, many, or a class for an expanded clone.

j_gene | abundance | v_gene | CDR3aa
TRBJ2-6 | medium-sized | TRBV10-3 | CAISDPGQGLFGANVLTF
TRBJ2-3 | medium-sized | TRBV29-1 | CSVPAMGSTDTQYF
TRBJ2-5 | large | TRBV28 | CASSRSLAGVIGETQYF
TRBJ2-7 | medium-sized | TRBV4-2 | CASSQDDGGSSGAFSYEQYF
TRBJ2-7 | medium-sized | TRBV12-3/TRBV12-4 | CASSYSYEQYF
TRBJ1-2 | medium-sized | TRBV28 | CASSFREPLYGYTF
TRBJ2-1 | large | TRBV10-3 | CAISDTASGANEQFF
TRBJ1-1 | medium-sized | TRBV20-1 | CSATYPQGAGTEAFF
TRBJ2-1 | medium-sized | TRBV11-3 | CASRKTGTSGSNEQFF
TRBJ1-1 | medium-sized | TRBV28 | CASSLSRGTEAFF
TRBJ1-4 | . | TRBV7-2 | CASSFGRQGEKLFF
TRBJ2-5 | medium-sized | TRBV5-4 | CASRPRGWETQYF
TRBJ1-2 | medium-sized | TRBV30 | CAWMTRGLNYGYTF
TRBJ1-2 | large | TRBV20-1 | CSVRGDANYGYTF
TRBJ2-7 | . | TRBV9 | CASSHSGLQPDEQYF
TRBJ2-2 | . | TRBV4-3 | CASSQDAEAGELFF
TRBJ2-3 | medium-sized | TRBV20-1 | CSASEGGSTDTQYF
TRBJ1-2 | medium-sized | TRBV9 | CASSVGPLQGDGYTF
TRBJ2-3 | . | TRBV5-1 | CASSLDGELTDTQYF
TRBJ1-6 | medium-sized | TRBV5-8 | CASSLRRNSPLHF
TRBJ2-5 | medium-sized | TRBV5-1 | CASSLAGGEETQYF
TRBJ1-5 | medium-sized | TRBV4-1 | CASSQAWPSNQPQHF
TRBJ2-2 | medium-sized | TRBV15 | CATNPSLAGLNTGELFF
TRBJ1-1 | . | TRBV15 | CATSLGEAAAFF
TRBJ2-1 | medium-sized | TRBV10-3 | CATRLAGGDNEQFF
TRBJ2-2 | medium-sized | TRBV2 | CASSEAASGTTGELFF
TRBJ1-4 | medium-sized | TRBV20-1 | CSASQGREKLFF
TRBJ1-5 | medium-sized | TRBV18 | CASSRSNQPQHF
TRBJ2-1 | medium-sized | TRBV28 | CASSLWASGSFNNEQFF
TRBJ2-3 | medium-sized | TRBV9 | CASSKWDSATDTQYF
TRBJ2-5 | medium-sized | TRBV2 | CASRSQTQETQYF
TRBJ2-7 | medium-sized | TRBV5-1 | CASRPESRREPLGEQYF
TRBJ1-4 | medium-sized | TRBV2 | CASSGGTGGEKLFF
TRBJ1-5 | medium-sized | TRBV28 | CASSLGFNQPQHF
TRBJ2-1 | medium-sized | TRBV20-1 | CSATGGGTYNEQFF
TRBJ2-1 | . | TRBV7-3 | CASSGNNEQFF
TRBJ2-7 | large | TRBV27 | CASSSTPPGQGNYEQYF
TRBJ2-7 | medium-sized | TRBV19 | CASSLLAGGEGEQYF
TRBJ2-1 | medium-sized | TRBV4-1 | CASSQDRLGFQGGYNEQFF
TRBJ2-2 | medium-sized | TRBV19 | CASNWGGELFF
TRBJ2-3 | medium-sized | TRBV3-1 | CASSQELMAGVTDTQYF
TRBJ2-1 | medium-sized | TRBV15 | CASGTSGYNEQFF
TRBJ1-2 | . | TRBV10-2 | CAIHRDGGYTF
TRBJ1-2 | large | TRBV7-3 | CASSLRGMAGYTF
TRBJ2-3 | . | TRBV7-2 | CASSSPGQGRYF
TRBJ2-1 | medium-sized | TRBV27 | CASRTPRGARYNEQFF
TRBJ1-2 | . | TRBV27 | CASSGDSLANYGYTF
TRBJ2-7 | medium-sized | TRBV12-3/TRBV12-4 | CASSPGGSPYEQYF